This T cell receptor beta chain was recorded in a study of T-cell reconstitution after alpha-beta-depleted transplantation in children. Unique molecular identifiers were incorporated when the TCRbeta library was constructed. TCRdb ran MiXCR on the PCR reads and lists one entry per CDR3 protein. The table records over 25,000 distinct CDR3 sequences, 5% to 7% of them present only once. This clonotype came up many times. Its matching antigen is unknown. Study results and caveats: T-cell counts and diversity at one year following transplant were attributed mainly to newly produced T cells. About two months after transplant, alpha-beta T cells reportedly came from several hundred expanded graft clones.

V was pared by 2 bases and J by 0 bases, with 4 bases of the junction left unmatched. Germline values: CDR1 SGHVS, CDR2 FQNEAQ. CDR3 size: 16 residues. V gene TRBV7-8 combines with J gene TRBJ1-3, with 7 positions matching TRBD1. The sequenced sample was peripheral blood, obtained 60 days after TCRalphabeta/CD19-depleted stem cell transplant. This clonotype was sampled from a child under two years old who had a stem cell transplant for acute myeloid leukemia, so the T cells may come from the graft donor. The CDR3 DNA reads TGTGCCAGCAGCTTACGAGGGACAGTCTCTGGAAACACCATATATTTT. It is translated as CASSLRGTVSGNTIYF.